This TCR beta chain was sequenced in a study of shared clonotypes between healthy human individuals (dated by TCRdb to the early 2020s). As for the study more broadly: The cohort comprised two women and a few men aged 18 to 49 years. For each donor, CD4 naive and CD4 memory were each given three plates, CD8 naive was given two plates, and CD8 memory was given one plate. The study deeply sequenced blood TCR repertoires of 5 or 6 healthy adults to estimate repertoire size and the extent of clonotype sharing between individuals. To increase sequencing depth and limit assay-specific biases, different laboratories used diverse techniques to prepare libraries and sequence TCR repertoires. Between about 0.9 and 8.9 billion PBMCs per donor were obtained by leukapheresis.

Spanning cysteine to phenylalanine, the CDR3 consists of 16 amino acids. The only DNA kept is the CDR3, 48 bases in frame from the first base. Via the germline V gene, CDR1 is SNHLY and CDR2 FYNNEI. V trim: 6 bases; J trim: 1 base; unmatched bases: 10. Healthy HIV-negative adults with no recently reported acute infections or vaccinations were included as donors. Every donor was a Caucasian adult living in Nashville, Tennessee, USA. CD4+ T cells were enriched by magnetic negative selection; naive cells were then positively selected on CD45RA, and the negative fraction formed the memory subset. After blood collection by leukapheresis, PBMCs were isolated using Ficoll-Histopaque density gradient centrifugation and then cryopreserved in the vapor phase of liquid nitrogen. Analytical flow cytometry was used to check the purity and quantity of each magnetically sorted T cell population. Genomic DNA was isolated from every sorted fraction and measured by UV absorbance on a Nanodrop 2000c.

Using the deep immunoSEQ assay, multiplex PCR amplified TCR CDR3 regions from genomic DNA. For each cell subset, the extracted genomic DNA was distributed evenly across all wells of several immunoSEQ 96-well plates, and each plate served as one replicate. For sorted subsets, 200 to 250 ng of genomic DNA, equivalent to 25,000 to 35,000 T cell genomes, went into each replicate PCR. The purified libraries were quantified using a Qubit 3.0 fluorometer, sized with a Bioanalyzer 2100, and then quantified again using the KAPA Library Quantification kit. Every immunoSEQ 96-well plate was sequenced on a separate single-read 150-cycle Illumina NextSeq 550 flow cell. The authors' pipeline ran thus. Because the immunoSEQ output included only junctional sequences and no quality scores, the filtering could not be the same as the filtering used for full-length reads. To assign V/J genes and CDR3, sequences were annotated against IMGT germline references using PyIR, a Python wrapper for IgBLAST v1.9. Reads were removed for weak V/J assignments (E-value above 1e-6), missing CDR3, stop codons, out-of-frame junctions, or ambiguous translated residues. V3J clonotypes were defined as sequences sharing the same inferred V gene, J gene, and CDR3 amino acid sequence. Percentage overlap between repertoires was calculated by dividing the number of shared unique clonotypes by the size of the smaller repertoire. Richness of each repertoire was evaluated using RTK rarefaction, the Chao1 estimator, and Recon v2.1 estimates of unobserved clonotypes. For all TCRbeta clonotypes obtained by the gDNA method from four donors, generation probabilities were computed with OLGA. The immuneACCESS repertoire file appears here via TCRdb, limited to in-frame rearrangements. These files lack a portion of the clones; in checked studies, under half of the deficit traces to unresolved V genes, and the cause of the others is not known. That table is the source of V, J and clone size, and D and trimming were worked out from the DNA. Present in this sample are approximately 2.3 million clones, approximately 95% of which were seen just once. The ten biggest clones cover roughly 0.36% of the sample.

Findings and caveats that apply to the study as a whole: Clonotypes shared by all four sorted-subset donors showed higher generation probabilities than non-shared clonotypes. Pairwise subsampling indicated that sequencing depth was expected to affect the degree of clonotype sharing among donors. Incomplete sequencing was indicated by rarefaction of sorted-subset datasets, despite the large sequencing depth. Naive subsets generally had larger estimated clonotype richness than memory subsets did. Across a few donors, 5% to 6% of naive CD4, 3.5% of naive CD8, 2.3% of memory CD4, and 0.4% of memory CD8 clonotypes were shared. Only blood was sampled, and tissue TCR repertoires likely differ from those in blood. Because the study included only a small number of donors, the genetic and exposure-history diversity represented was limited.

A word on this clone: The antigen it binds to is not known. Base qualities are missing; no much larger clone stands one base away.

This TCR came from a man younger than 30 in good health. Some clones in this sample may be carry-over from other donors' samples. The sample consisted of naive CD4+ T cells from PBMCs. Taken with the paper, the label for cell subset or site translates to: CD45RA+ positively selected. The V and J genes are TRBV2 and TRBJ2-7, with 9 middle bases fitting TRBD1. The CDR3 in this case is CASRPQWDRASYEQYF. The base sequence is TGTGCCAGCAGGCCTCAATGGGACAGGGCATCCTACGAGCAGTACTTC. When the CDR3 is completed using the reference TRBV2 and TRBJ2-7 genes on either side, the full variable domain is EPEVTQTPSHQVTQMGQEVILRCVPISNHLYFYWYRQILGQKVEFLVSFYNNEISEKSEIFDDQFSVERPDGSNFTLKIRSTKLEDSAMYFCASRPQWDRASYEQYFGPGTRLTVT.